This is a list of T cell receptor beta chains from one sample in a study of shared clonotypes between healthy human individuals. Sequencing used immunoSEQ multiplex PCR; TCRdb keeps in-frame clones, though not all of them. The data contain approximately 1,500,000 clones, about 98% of them singletons. Sequencing was done on a sample of naive CD4+ T cells sorted from blood. Receptor source: a man aged 25 to 40 in good health. Both conserved end residues are part of each CDR3. A D gene is named only where the DNA matches it firmly. Some rows have no size entry. The others give once, few or many, or a class for an expanded clone.

TRBD2,.,TRBJ2-2,TRBV11-1,CASSLVLAGDLDTGELFF,TGTGCCAGCAGCTTAGTACTAGCGGGAGATTTGGACACCGGGGAGCTGTTTTTT
TRBD2,.,TRBJ2-3,TRBV29-1,CSVGAGLAGSTDTQYF,TGCAGCGTTGGAGCGGGACTAGCGGGGAGCACAGATACGCAGTATTTT
.,.,TRBJ1-5,TRBV6-5,CASSPRDPYQPQHF,TGTGCCAGCAGCCCGAGGGATCCTTATCAGCCCCAGCATTTT
TRBD1,.,TRBJ2-7,TRBV27,CASGRLGQATYEQYF,TGTGCCAGCGGACGATTGGGACAGGCAACCTACGAGCAGTACTTC
.,.,TRBJ2-3,TRBV20-1,CSASSVDTQYF,TGCAGTGCTAGTTCCGTGGATACGCAGTATTTT
TRBD1,.,TRBJ2-5,TRBV18,CASSPRQGLGETQYF,TGTGCCAGCTCACCAAGACAGGGTTTAGGAGAGACCCAGTACTTC
.,once,TRBJ2-3,TRBV28,CASRLVVRANTDTQYF,TGTGCCAGCAGATTAGTGGTACGGGCCAACACAGATACGCAGTATTTT
TRBD1,.,TRBJ2-7,TRBV7-9,CASSARAGTGINEQYF,TGTGCCAGCAGCGCAAGGGCCGGGACAGGGATCAACGAGCAGTACTTC
.,.,TRBJ2-7,TRBV29-1,CSVATGTEQYF,TGCAGCGTTGCGACGGGAACCGAGCAGTACTTC
TRBD1,.,TRBJ1-4,TRBV19,CASSTTGTGVEKLFF,TGTGCCAGTAGTACAACCGGGACAGGGGTTGAAAAACTGTTTTTT
.,.,TRBJ1-3,TRBV12-2,CATSGTDSGNTIYF,TGTGCAACCTCCGGGACAGACTCTGGAAACACCATATATTTT
TRBD2,.,TRBJ2-2,TRBV29-1,CSVGASGRLNTGELFF,TGCAGCGTTGGGGCTAGCGGGAGGTTAAACACCGGGGAGCTGTTTTTT
TRBD2,.,TRBJ2-5,TRBV28,CASSGPGASTGGAQYF,TGTGCCAGCAGTGGTCCGGGAGCCTCAACGGGGGGGGCCCAGTACTTC
TRBD1,.,TRBJ1-4,TRBV25-1,CASSDFETGGEKLFF,TGTGCCAGCAGTGATTTCGAGACAGGGGGTGAAAAACTGTTTTTT
.,.,TRBJ2-5,TRBV5-5,CASSLELRGFQETQYF,TGTGCCAGCAGCTTGGAACTCCGGGGCTTCCAAGAGACCCAGTACTTC
.,.,TRBJ2-5,TRBV2,CASTPYQETQYF,TGTGCCAGCACCCCGTACCAAGAGACCCAGTACTTC
TRBD1,once,TRBJ2-2,TRBV6-1,CASSRTGKNTGELFF,TGTGCCAGCAGCAGGACAGGCAAGAACACCGGGGAGCTGTTTTTT
.,.,TRBJ1-5,TRBV7-7,CASSSGGLQPQHF,TGTGCCAGCAGCTCGGGTGGGCTTCAGCCCCAGCATTTT
TRBD2,.,TRBJ2-1,TRBV10-2,CASSEGLAGEGTYNEQFF,TGCGCCAGCAGTGAGGGACTAGCGGGAGAAGGCACCTACAATGAGCAGTTCTTC
.,once,TRBJ1-1,TRBV9,CASSVATGTVNTEAFF,TGTGCCAGCAGCGTCGCAACCGGGACGGTGAACACTGAAGCTTTCTTT
TRBD1,.,TRBJ2-7,TRBV9,CASSVGTGPSEQYF,TGTGCCAGCAGCGTAGGGACAGGGCCTTCCGAGCAGTACTTC
TRBD2,.,TRBJ2-1,TRBV27,CASSLSPGTSGRLYNEQFF,TGTGCCAGCAGTTTATCACCCGGGACTAGCGGGAGACTCTACAATGAGCAGTTCTTC
.,.,TRBJ2-1,TRBV7-9,CASSVGFKNEQFF,TGTGCCAGCAGCGTGGGTTTTAAAAATGAGCAGTTCTTC
.,.,TRBJ2-6,TRBV9,CASSVGGGPGANVLTF,TGTGCCAGCAGCGTAGGTGGGGGGCCTGGGGCCAACGTCCTGACTTTC
.,.,TRBJ1-3,TRBV7-9,CASSPRRGGVNTIYF,TGTGCCAGCAGCCCCCGACGAGGGGGTGTGAACACCATATATTTT
.,.,TRBJ1-1,TRBV5-8,CASSLQMNTEAFF,TGTGCCAGCAGCTTGCAGATGAACACTGAAGCTTTCTTT
TRBD1,.,TRBJ2-7,TRBV5-5,CASSHQTGEIYEQYF,TGTGCCAGCAGCCACCAGACAGGGGAGATCTACGAGCAGTACTTC
TRBD2,.,TRBJ2-2,TRBV27,CASSFLGLAGESTGELFF,TGTGCCAGCAGTTTTCTGGGACTAGCGGGAGAGAGCACCGGGGAGCTGTTTTTT
.,.,TRBJ2-5,TRBV27,CASRGPKETQYF,TGTGCCAGCAGGGGGCCCAAAGAGACCCAGTACTTC
.,.,TRBJ2-1,TRBV9,CASSRQGPPGGLGNEQFF,TGTGCCAGCAGCCGTCAAGGCCCACCCGGAGGTTTGGGCAATGAGCAGTTCTTC
.,once,TRBJ1-2,TRBV21-1,CASSWARGIYGYTF,.
TRBD1,.,TRBJ1-1,TRBV5-1,CASSPDNRQGWITEAFF,TGCGCCAGCAGCCCGGACAACAGACAGGGTTGGATCACTGAAGCTTTCTTT
TRBD2,.,TRBJ2-2,TRBV13,CASSPRGGTSTNTGELFF,TGTGCCAGCAGCCCCCGGGGAGGGACCAGTACGAACACCGGGGAGCTGTTTTTT
.,.,TRBJ2-2,TRBV2,CASSILRVPGELFF,TGTGCCAGCAGTATTCTTAGGGTACCCGGGGAGCTGTTTTTT
.,.,TRBJ1-2,TRBV4-3,CASSQEWGLWDPYGYTF,TGCGCCAGCAGCCAAGAATGGGGGTTGTGGGACCCTTATGGCTACACCTTC
.,.,TRBJ2-7,TRBV28,CASSLGLAGQYF,TGTGCCAGCAGTTTAGGGCTAGCTGGGCAGTACTTC
.,.,TRBJ1-5,TRBV10-3,CAISESTGQPQHF,TGTGCCATCAGTGAGTCGACAGGTCAGCCCCAGCATTTT
TRBD2,.,TRBJ2-3,TRBV2,CASKLAGGTDTQYF,TGTGCCAGCAAGCTAGCGGGAGGCACAGATACGCAGTATTTT
TRBD2,.,TRBJ2-1,TRBV7-6,CASSLAFSGRYNEQFF,TGTGCCAGCAGCTTAGCGTTTAGCGGGAGGTACAATGAGCAGTTCTTC
TRBD2,.,TRBJ2-3,TRBV18,CASSPLGTSGLQYF,TGTGCCAGCTCACCACTTGGGACTAGCGGACTACAGTATTTT
.,.,TRBJ2-1,TRBV5-1,CASSLYNEQFF,TGCGCCAGCAGCTTATACAATGAGCAGTTCTTC
TRBD2,.,TRBJ2-7,TRBV30,CAWIPGTSGSGGKQYF,TGTGCCTGGATCCCTGGGACTAGCGGGAGTGGTGGCAAGCAGTACTTC
TRBD2,.,TRBJ2-3,TRBV7-3,CASSNLGAGGGTDTQYF,TGTGCCAGCAGCAACCTTGGGGCGGGAGGAGGAACAGATACGCAGTATTTT
.,.,TRBJ1-2,TRBV7-9,CAPGDRYTF,TGTGCCCCAGGGGATCGGTACACCTTC
TRBD1,.,TRBJ1-1,TRBV5-1,CASSVRQGTTNTEAFF,TGCGCCAGCAGCGTTCGACAGGGAACCACGAACACTGAAGCTTTCTTT
TRBD1,.,TRBJ2-7,TRBV19,CASNSGTGGAPFYEQYF,TGTGCCAGTAACTCCGGGACAGGGGGCGCCCCATTCTACGAGCAGTACTTC
TRBD2,.,TRBJ2-1,TRBV27,CASSATSGRSNEQFF,TGTGCCAGCAGTGCGACTAGCGGGAGATCGAATGAGCAGTTCTTC
TRBD2,.,TRBJ2-1,TRBV18,CASSPTTGGNEQFF,TGTGCCAGCTCACCCACAACGGGGGGCAATGAGCAGTTCTTC
.,.,TRBJ2-7,TRBV28,CASRARREQYF,TGTGCCAGCAGGGCTAGGCGCGAGCAGTACTTC
TRBD2,once,TRBJ2-3,TRBV7-9,CASSWPSSGRAGATDTQYF,TGTGCCAGCAGCTGGCCCTCTAGCGGGAGGGCCGGGGCCACAGATACGCAGTATTTT
.,.,TRBJ2-3,TRBV5-1,CASSPLTVEVTDTQYF,TGCGCCAGCAGCCCACTGACAGTAGAAGTTACAGATACGCAGTATTTT
.,.,TRBJ2-3,TRBV18,CASSPPKGTGTDTQYF,TGTGCCAGCTCACCACCGAAAGGGACGGGCACAGATACGCAGTATTTT
.,.,TRBJ2-7,TRBV7-9,CASSFDNEQYF,TGTGCCAGCAGCTTTGATAACGAGCAGTACTTC
.,once,TRBJ2-1,TRBV9,CASSPAGPSSYNEQFF,TGTGCCAGCAGCCCAGCCGGGCCCAGCTCCTACAATGAGCAGTTCTTC
TRBD1,.,TRBJ2-7,TRBV6-1,CASRDRNSYEQYF,TGTGCCAGCAGGGACAGGAACTCCTACGAGCAGTACTTC
.,.,TRBJ2-7,TRBV11-2,CASSRIAGQYEQYF,TGTGCCAGCAGCCGAATAGCGGGACAGTACGAGCAGTACTTC
.,.,TRBJ2-7,TRBV28,CASSRVKTVADEQYF,TGTGCCAGCAGCCGTGTTAAAACAGTCGCCGACGAGCAGTACTTC
.,.,TRBJ1-4,TRBV6-6,CASSRTMANEKLFF,TGTGCCAGCAGTCGGACGATGGCTAATGAAAAACTGTTTTTT
TRBD2,.,TRBJ2-3,TRBV7-3,CASSLSSGRTDTQYF,TGTGCCAGCAGCTTAAGTAGCGGGAGAACAGATACGCAGTATTTT
TRBD2,.,TRBJ2-3,TRBV4-1,CASTASGSADTQYF,TGCGCCAGTACGGCTAGCGGGAGCGCAGATACGCAGTATTTT